This T cell receptor beta chain originates from a study of blood T cells in healthy people across ages. A second about 6 to 12 cycle PCR used barcoded and J-beta primers. MiXCR, run by TCRdb on the 5' RACE reads, gives a single entry per CDR3 protein. Found here are approximately 1.5 million distinct CDR3 sequences, roughly a third of them singletons; the top ten hold around 11%. The TCR comes from a woman between 25 and 40 years old in good health. Sequenced: blood.

The CDR3 region has the DNA TGTGCCAGCAGTTTATCAGGGGGAGGCTACATTCAGTACTTC. Amino acid sequence: CASSLSGGGYIQYF. The chain has TRBV12-3 or TRBV12-4 and TRBJ2-4; weak D call: TRBD1 (7 bases). V lost 2 bases, J lost 8 bases, and 13 bases lay in between. This CDR3 contains 14 residues.